The clone carrying this T cell receptor beta chain came up once. Its cognate antigen is unknown. This entry belongs to a study of CD8 T cells in Susac syndrome. Random hexamers primed reverse transcription of about 0.5 to 1 ug RNA. The CDR3 of TCR beta was amplified by immunoSEQ multiplex PCR across 54 Vbeta and 13 Jbeta. TCRdb independently ran MiXCR on the immunoSEQ multiplex PCR reads; one entry per CDR3 protein. Among approximately 150,000 distinct CDR3 sequences listed, around 86% were seen once. Notes on the study in general: The authors acknowledged that their TCR sequencing and HLA analysis involved a relatively small number of individuals.

The multiple sclerosis control group comprised treatment-naive patients with stable or active relapsing-remitting disease. CDR3 length equals 13 residues. Trimming shortened V by 2 bases and J by 2 bases, and 7 bases separated the two germline ends. CDR1 is SGHKS and CDR2 is YYEKEE in the germline V gene (reference sequence). The sequencing input was CD8+ T cells from PBMCs. The source of this sequence is a human donor with multiple sclerosis. The chain recombines TRBV5-5 with TRBJ2-5, with D unclear. DNA of the CDR3: TGTGCCAGCAGCTTTTCACAACAAGAGACCCAGTACTTC. It codes for CASSFSQQETQYF. Drawing the rest from reference TRBV5-5 and TRBJ2-5, the complete variable domain is DAGVTQSPTHLIKTRGQQVTLRCSPISGHKSVSWYQQVLGQGPQFIFQYYEKEERGRGNFPDRFSARQFPNYSSELNVNALLLGDSALYLCASSFSQQETQYFGPGTRLLVL.